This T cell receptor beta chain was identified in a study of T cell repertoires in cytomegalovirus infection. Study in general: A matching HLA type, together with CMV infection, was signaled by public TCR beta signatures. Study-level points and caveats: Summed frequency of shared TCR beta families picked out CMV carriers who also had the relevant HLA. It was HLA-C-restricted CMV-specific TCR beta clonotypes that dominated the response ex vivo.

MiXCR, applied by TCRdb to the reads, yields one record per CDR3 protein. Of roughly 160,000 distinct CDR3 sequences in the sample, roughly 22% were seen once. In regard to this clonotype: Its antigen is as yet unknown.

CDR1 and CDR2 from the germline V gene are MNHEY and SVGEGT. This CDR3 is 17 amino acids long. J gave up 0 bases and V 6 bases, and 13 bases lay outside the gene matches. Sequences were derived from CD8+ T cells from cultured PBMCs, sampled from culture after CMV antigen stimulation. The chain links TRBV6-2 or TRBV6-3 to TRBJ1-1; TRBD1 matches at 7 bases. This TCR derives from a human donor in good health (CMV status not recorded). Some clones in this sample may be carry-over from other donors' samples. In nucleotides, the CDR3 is TGTGCCAGCAGCCTCCAGACAGGGTTATCCATGAACACTGAAGCTTTCTTT. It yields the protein CASSLQTGLSMNTEAFF.